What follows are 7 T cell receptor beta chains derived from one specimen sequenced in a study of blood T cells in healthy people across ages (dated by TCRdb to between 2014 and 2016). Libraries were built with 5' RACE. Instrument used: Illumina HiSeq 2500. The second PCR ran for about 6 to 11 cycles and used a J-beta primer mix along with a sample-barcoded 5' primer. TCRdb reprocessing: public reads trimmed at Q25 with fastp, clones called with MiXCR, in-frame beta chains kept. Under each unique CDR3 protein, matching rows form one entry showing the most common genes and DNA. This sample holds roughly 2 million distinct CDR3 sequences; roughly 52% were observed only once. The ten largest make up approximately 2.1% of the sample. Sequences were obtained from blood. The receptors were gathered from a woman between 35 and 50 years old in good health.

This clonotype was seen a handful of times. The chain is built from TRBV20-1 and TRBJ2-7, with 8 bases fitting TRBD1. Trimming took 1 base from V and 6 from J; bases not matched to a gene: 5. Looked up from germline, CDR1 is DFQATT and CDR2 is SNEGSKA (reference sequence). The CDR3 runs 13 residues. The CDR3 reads CSARAGTGPEQYF. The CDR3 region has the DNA TGCAGTGCTAGAGCCGGGACAGGACCCGAGCAGTACTTC.

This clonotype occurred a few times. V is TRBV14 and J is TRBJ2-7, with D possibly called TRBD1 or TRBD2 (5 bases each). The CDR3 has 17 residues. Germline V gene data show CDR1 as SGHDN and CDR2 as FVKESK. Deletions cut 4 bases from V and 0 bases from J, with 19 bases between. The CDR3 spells CASSLKFRDGGSYEQYF. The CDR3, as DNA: TGTGCCAGCAGCCTTAAGTTCCGGGACGGAGGCTCCTACGAGCAGTACTTC. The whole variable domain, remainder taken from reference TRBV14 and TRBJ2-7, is EAGVTQFPSHSVIEKGQTVTLRCDPISGHDNLYWYRRVMGKEIKFLLHFVKESKQDESGMPNNRFLAERTGGTYSTLKVQPAELEDSGVYFCASSLKFRDGGSYEQYFGPGTRLTVT.

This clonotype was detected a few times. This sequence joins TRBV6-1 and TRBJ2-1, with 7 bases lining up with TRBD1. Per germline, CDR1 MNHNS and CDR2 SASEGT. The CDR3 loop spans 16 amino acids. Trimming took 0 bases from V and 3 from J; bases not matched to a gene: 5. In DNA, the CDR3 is TGTGCCAGCAGTGAAGCGCTGGCAGGGGGCTACAATGAGCAGTTCTTC. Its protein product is CASSEALAGGYNEQFF.

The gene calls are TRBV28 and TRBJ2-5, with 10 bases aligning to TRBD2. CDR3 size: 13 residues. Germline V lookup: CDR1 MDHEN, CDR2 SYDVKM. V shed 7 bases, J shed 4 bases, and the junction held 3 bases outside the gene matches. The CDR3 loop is CASKSGGGETQYF. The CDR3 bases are TGTGCCAGCAAAAGCGGGGGGGGAGAGACCCAGTACTTC.

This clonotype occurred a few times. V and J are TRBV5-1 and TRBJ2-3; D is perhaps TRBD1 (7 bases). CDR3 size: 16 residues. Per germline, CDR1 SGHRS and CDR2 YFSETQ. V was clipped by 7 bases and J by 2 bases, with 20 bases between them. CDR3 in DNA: TGCGCCAGCGGAGGGACAGCCACCGACTTCACAGATACGCAGTATTTT. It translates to CASGGTATDFTDTQYF. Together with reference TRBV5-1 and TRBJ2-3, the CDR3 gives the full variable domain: KAGVTQTPRYLIKTRGQQVTLSCSPISGHRSVSWYQQTPGQGLQFLFEYFSETQRNKGNFPGRFSGRQFSNSRSEMNVSTLELGDSALYLCASGGTATDFTDTQYFGPGTRLTVL.

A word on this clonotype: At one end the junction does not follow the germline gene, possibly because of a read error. CDR3 coding DNA: TGTGCCAGCAGCTTATTGTTTATGACAGGAGCACAAGAGGCCCAGTACTTC. Amino acid sequence: CASSLLFMTGAQEAQYF. The chain carries TRBV7-2 and TRBJ2-5; D is possibly TRBD1 (6 bases). The CDR3 has 17 residues. The germline gives CDR1 SGHTA, CDR2 FQGNSA.

In DNA form, the CDR3 reads TGCAGTGTCAGGGGCCTAGCCGGAGATACGCAGTATTTT. This gives the protein CSVRGLAGDTQYF. V usage is TRBV20-1 and J usage is TRBJ2-3; possibly TRBD1 for D (6 bases). Trimming took off 7 bases at V and 5 bases at J, with 16 bases between the two ends. Per the germline V gene, CDR1 is DFQATT and CDR2 is SNEGSKA (reference sequence). The length of the CDR3 is 13 residues.